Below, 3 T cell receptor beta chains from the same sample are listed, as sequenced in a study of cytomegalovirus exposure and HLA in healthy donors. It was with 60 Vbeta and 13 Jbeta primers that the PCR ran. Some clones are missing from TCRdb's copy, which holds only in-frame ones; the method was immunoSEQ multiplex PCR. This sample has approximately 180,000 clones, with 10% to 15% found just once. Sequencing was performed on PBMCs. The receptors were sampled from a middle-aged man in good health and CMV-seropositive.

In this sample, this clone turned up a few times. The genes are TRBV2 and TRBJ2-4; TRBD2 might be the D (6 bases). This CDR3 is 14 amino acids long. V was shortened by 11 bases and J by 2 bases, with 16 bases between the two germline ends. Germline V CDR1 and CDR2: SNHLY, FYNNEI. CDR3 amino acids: CAPGGFLTKNIQYF. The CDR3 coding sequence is TGTGCCCCCGGAGGGTTTTTGACCAAAAACATTCAGTACTTC.

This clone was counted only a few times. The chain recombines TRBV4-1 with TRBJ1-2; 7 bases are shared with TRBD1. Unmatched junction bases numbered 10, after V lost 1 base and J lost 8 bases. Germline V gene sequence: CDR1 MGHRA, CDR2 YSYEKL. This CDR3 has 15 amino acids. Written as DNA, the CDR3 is TGCGCCAGCAGCCAAGGGGGACAGAGGGGTAACGGCTACACCTTC. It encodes CASSQGGQRGNGYTF.

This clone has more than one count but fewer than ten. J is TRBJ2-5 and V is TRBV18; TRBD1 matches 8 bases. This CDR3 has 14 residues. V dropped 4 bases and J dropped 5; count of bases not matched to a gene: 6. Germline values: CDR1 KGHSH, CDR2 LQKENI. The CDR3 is CASSRQGAGETQYF. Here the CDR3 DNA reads TGTGCCAGCTCACGTCAGGGGGCCGGGGAGACCCAGTACTTC.